These T cell receptor beta chains were read from a single sample in a study of shared clonotypes between healthy human individuals. Sequencing was performed with immunoSEQ multiplex PCR; in TCRdb, only in-frame clones are kept and a portion is missing. The sample gives more than 2 million clones, under 97% of which show up once; about 0.13% is in the top ten. The specimen sequenced was naive CD4+ T cells sorted from blood. The receptors shown here come from a man between 18 and 29 years old in good health. The CDR3 runs from the conserved cysteine through the conserved F or W. The order of the fields is clone size, J gene, D gene, V gene, CDR3 protein, CDR3 DNA. The D gene is left open where the match is weak. A row's size may be missing; if present it is once, few, many or a size class.

size: -
J: TRBJ1-2
D: -
V: TRBV9
CDR3: CASSVATSSFGYTF
DNA: TGTGCCAGCAGCGTAGCTACAAGCTCCTTCGGCTACACCTTC

size: -
J: TRBJ1-2
D: -
V: TRBV6-1
CDR3: CASSAQGVGYGYTF
DNA: TGTGCCAGCAGTGCCCAGGGTGTGGGCTATGGCTACACCTTC

size: -
J: TRBJ2-2
D: -
V: TRBV5-1
CDR3: CASSLQDGESGELFF
DNA: TGCGCCAGCAGCTTGCAAGACGGGGAGAGCGGGGAGCTGTTTTTT

size: -
J: TRBJ1-5
D: TRBD1
V: TRBV27
CDR3: CASSGQGNQPQHF
DNA: TGTGCCAGCAGTGGACAGGGGAATCAGCCCCAGCATTTT

size: -
J: TRBJ1-4
D: TRBD1
V: TRBV6-5
CDR3: CASSLDRGGEKLFF
DNA: TGTGCCAGCAGTTTGGACAGGGGTGGCGAAAAACTGTTTTTT

size: -
J: TRBJ1-1
D: -
V: TRBV19
CDR3: CASTQGAKSTEAFF
DNA: TGTGCCAGTACCCAAGGGGCGAAAAGCACTGAAGCTTTCTTT

size: -
J: TRBJ2-1
D: TRBD2
V: TRBV7-7
CDR3: CASSLRLAGDNEQFF
DNA: TGTGCTAGCAGCTTAAGACTAGCGGGAGACAATGAGCAGTTCTTC

size: -
J: TRBJ1-1
D: -
V: TRBV6-5
CDR3: CASRKDSLNTEAFF
DNA: TGTGCCAGCAGAAAGGACAGTTTGAACACTGAAGCTTTCTTT

size: once
J: TRBJ1-4
D: -
V: TRBV6-6
CDR3: CASSYNYEGKLFF
DNA: TGTGCCAGCAGTTACAACTATGAGGGAAAACTGTTTTTT

size: -
J: TRBJ2-7
D: -
V: TRBV5-6
CDR3: CASSSFRGYEQYF
DNA: TGTGCCAGCAGCTCGTTTCGGGGTTACGAGCAGTACTTC

size: -
J: TRBJ2-2
D: -
V: TRBV7-3
CDR3: CASSAHPTETGELFF
DNA: TGTGCCAGCAGCGCCCACCCGACGGAAACCGGGGAGCTGTTTTTT

size: -
J: TRBJ2-5
D: -
V: TRBV5-1
CDR3: CASSARSQLITETQYF
DNA: TGCGCCAGCAGCGCGAGATCACAGTTGATTACAGAGACCCAGTACTTC

size: -
J: TRBJ2-3
D: TRBD1
V: TRBV10-2
CDR3: CASRDRGDGDTQYF
DNA: TGCGCCAGCAGGGACAGGGGTGACGGAGATACGCAGTATTTT

size: -
J: TRBJ1-2
D: TRBD1
V: TRBV9
CDR3: CASSLLDGTGGDYGYTF
DNA: TGTGCCAGCAGCCTCTTAGATGGGACAGGCGGGGACTATGGCTACACCTTC

size: -
J: TRBJ1-1
D: -
V: TRBV6-1
CDR3: CASSEAYRYMNTEAFF
DNA: TGTGCCAGCAGTGAAGCGTACAGGTATATGAACACTGAAGCTTTCTTT

size: -
J: TRBJ1-3
D: TRBD1
V: TRBV28
CDR3: CASSLQGASGNTIYF
DNA: TGTGCCAGCAGTTTGCAGGGGGCCTCTGGAAACACCATATATTTT

size: -
J: TRBJ2-5
D: -
V: TRBV5-6
CDR3: CASSLSGRGQETQYF
DNA: TGTGCCAGCAGCTTGTCGGGGAGGGGGCAAGAGACCCAGTACTTC

size: -
J: TRBJ2-7
D: TRBD1
V: TRBV5-4
CDR3: CASSARDREFHEQYF
DNA: TGTGCCAGCAGTGCACGGGACAGGGAGTTCCACGAGCAGTACTTC

size: -
J: TRBJ1-2
D: -
V: TRBV15
CDR3: CATSRVGGPDYGYTF
DNA: TGTGCCACCAGCAGAGTCGGAGGGCCCGACTATGGCTACACCTTC

size: -
J: TRBJ2-3
D: TRBD1
V: TRBV5-4
CDR3: CASSPDRVDTQYF
DNA: TGTGCCAGCAGCCCCGACAGGGTAGATACGCAGTATTTT

size: -
J: TRBJ2-7
D: TRBD2
V: TRBV6-5
CDR3: CASSSLGGSHEQYF
DNA: TGTGCCAGCAGTTCCCTCGGGGGGTCCCACGAGCAGTACTTC

size: once
J: TRBJ1-4
D: TRBD1
V: TRBV27
CDR3: CASSPRAQGPLSTNEKLFF
DNA: TGTGCCAGCAGTCCTCGGGCACAGGGGCCCCTTTCAACTAATGAAAAACTGTTTTTT

size: -
J: TRBJ2-3
D: -
V: TRBV5-4
CDR3: CASSSPTSTDTQYF
DNA: TGTGCCAGCAGCTCGCCGACTAGCACAGATACGCAGTATTTT

size: -
J: TRBJ2-2
D: -
V: TRBV7-6
CDR3: CASSFLTGELFF
DNA: TGTGCCAGCAGCTTTCTAACCGGGGAGCTGTTTTTT

size: -
J: TRBJ2-5
D: -
V: TRBV11-1
CDR3: CASSRLGGETQYF
DNA: TGTGCCAGCAGCCGCCTAGGAGGGGAGACCCAGTACTTC

size: -
J: TRBJ2-2
D: -
V: TRBV10-2
CDR3: CASSEKGIRSGELFF
DNA: TGCGCCAGCAGTGAGAAAGGAATTCGGTCCGGGGAGCTGTTTTTT

size: -
J: TRBJ1-4
D: -
V: TRBV7-3
CDR3: CASSYMERLFF
DNA: TGTGCCAGCAGCTACATGGAACGACTGTTTTTT

size: -
J: TRBJ2-1
D: TRBD2
V: TRBV2
CDR3: CASRGLDFNNEQFF
DNA: TGTGCCAGCAGAGGACTAGATTTTAACAATGAGCAGTTCTTC

size: -
J: TRBJ2-2
D: -
V: TRBV13
CDR3: CASSREKTGELFF
DNA: TGTGCCAGCAGCCGAGAAAAAACCGGGGAGCTGTTTTTT

size: -
J: TRBJ1-1
D: -
V: TRBV7-9
CDR3: CASSLGNLGGLNTEAFF
DNA: TGTGCCAGCAGCTTAGGAAATTTGGGGGGCTTGAACACTGAAGCTTTCTTT

size: -
J: TRBJ1-1
D: -
V: TRBV5-8
CDR3: CASSLGNRDTEAFF
DNA: TGTGCCAGCAGCTTGGGCAACAGGGATACTGAAGCTTTCTTT

size: -
J: TRBJ2-7
D: TRBD1
V: TRBV10-1
CDR3: CASSGGTGAAYEQYF
DNA: TGCGCCAGCAGTGGGGGGACAGGAGCTGCCTACGAGCAGTACTTC

size: few
J: TRBJ1-1
D: TRBD1
V: TRBV14
CDR3: CASSPEGQSAFF
DNA: TGTGCCAGCAGCCCAGAGGGACAGTCGGCTTTCTTT

size: once
J: TRBJ1-1
D: -
V: TRBV10-1
CDR3: CASSLDGTTEAFF
DNA: TGCGCCAGCAGTCTCGACGGTACCACTGAAGCTTTCTTT

size: -
J: TRBJ2-3
D: -
V: TRBV5-4
CDR3: CASSPLGGSSGTDTQYF
DNA: TGTGCCAGCAGCCCCCTCGGGGGCTCTTCTGGCACAGATACGCAGTATTTT

size: -
J: TRBJ2-3
D: TRBD2
V: TRBV25-1
CDR3: CATARLAGGDTQYF
DNA: TGTGCTACTGCGCGACTAGCGGGAGGAGATACGCAGTATTTT

size: -
J: TRBJ2-2
D: -
V: TRBV7-9
CDR3: CASSLETGRPGAGELFF
DNA: TGTGCCAGCAGCTTAGAAACCGGGAGACCGGGGGCCGGGGAGCTGTTTTTT

size: few
J: TRBJ2-2
D: -
V: TRBV9
CDR3: CASSARTANTGELFF
DNA: TGTGCCAGCAGCGCCCGGACAGCGAACACCGGGGAGCTGTTTTTT

size: -
J: TRBJ2-4
D: TRBD1
V: TRBV5-6
CDR3: CASSSGTGKNIQYF
DNA: TGTGCCAGCAGCTCGGGGACAGGGAAAAACATTCAGTACTTC

size: once
J: TRBJ1-2
D: -
V: TRBV7-9
CDR3: CASSLDPDLGYGYTF
DNA: TGTGCCAGCAGCTTGGACCCAGACTTAGGCTATGGCTACACCTTC

size: -
J: TRBJ1-2
D: -
V: TRBV19
CDR3: CASSRAGGYTF
DNA: TGTGCCAGTAGTCGGGCGGGCGGCTACACCTTC

size: -
J: TRBJ1-2
D: -
V: TRBV9
CDR3: CASSSQGSGSNYGYTF
DNA: TGTGCCAGCAGCTCCCAGGGGTCTGGTTCTAACTATGGCTACACCTTC

size: few
J: TRBJ1-6
D: -
V: TRBV25-1
CDR3: CASSAGRSPLHF
DNA: TGTGCCAGCAGCGCAGGGAGATCACCCCTCCACTTT

size: -
J: TRBJ2-3
D: TRBD2
V: TRBV4-1
CDR3: CASSQEETSGGPPTDTQYF
DNA: TGCGCCAGCAGCCAAGAGGAAACTAGCGGGGGGCCCCCCACAGATACGCAGTATTTT

size: -
J: TRBJ2-1
D: TRBD2
V: TRBV11-3
CDR3: CASSSTSAYNEQFF
DNA: TGTGCCAGCAGCTCGACTAGCGCCTACAATGAGCAGTTCTTC

size: -
J: TRBJ1-2
D: -
V: TRBV2
CDR3: CASGKDKISVGYTF
DNA: TGTGCCAGCGGAAAGGATAAAATATCTGTTGGCTACACCTTC

size: -
J: TRBJ2-7
D: -
V: TRBV5-1
CDR3: CASSLRRDYEQYF
DNA: TGCGCCAGCAGCCTACGACGGGACTACGAGCAGTACTTC

size: -
J: TRBJ2-4
D: -
V: TRBV6-1
CDR3: CASSEEWENIQYF
DNA: TGTGCCAGCAGTGAGGAGTGGGAAAACATTCAGTACTTC

size: -
J: TRBJ2-5
D: TRBD2
V: TRBV9
CDR3: CASSPRGSGGRETQYF
DNA: TGTGCCAGCAGCCCTCGGGGAAGCGGGGGGCGAGAGACCCAGTACTTC

size: few
J: TRBJ1-2
D: -
V: TRBV14
CDR3: CASSQGSGDGYTF
DNA: TGTGCCAGCAGCCAAGGTTCGGGGGACGGCTACACCTTC

size: few
J: TRBJ1-5
D: TRBD1
V: TRBV6-1
CDR3: CASSETGFRQPQHF
DNA: TGTGCCAGCAGTGAGACAGGGTTTAGGCAGCCCCAGCATTTT

size: -
J: TRBJ2-3
D: TRBD1
V: TRBV10-3
CDR3: CAIRRDSTDTQYF
DNA: TGTGCCATCAGGAGGGACAGTACAGATACGCAGTATTTT

size: -
J: TRBJ2-2
D: TRBD2
V: TRBV2
CDR3: CASRGTSGFTGELFF
DNA: TGTGCCAGCAGAGGGACTAGCGGTTTCACCGGGGAGCTGTTTTTT

size: -
J: TRBJ2-3
D: TRBD1
V: TRBV7-9
CDR3: CASSLGTGSTDTQYF
DNA: TGTGCCAGCAGCTTAGGGACAGGGAGCACAGATACGCAGTATTTT

size: -
J: TRBJ2-5
D: TRBD1
V: TRBV5-1
CDR3: CASTASGTGVETQYF
DNA: TGCGCCAGCACCGCGTCCGGGACAGGGGTGGAGACCCAGTACTTC